This TCR beta chain was obtained from a study of shared clonotypes between healthy human individuals. Germline V gives CDR1 SEHNR, CDR2 FQNEAQ (reference sequence). With 2 bases removed from V and 3 bases from J, the gap between germline ends came to 15 bases. CDR3 size: 16 residues. The repertoire was sequenced with immunoSEQ multiplex PCR; TCRdb's copy has only in-frame clones and lacks some. Of 2 million to 2.5 million clones listed, approximately 93% are singletons. This chain links TRBV7-9 with TRBJ2-3, with D unclear. The sequenced sample was naive CD4+ T cells from PBMCs. Subset in this sample: CD45RA+ positively selected. The TCR originated in a man aged 18 to 29 in good health. Some clones in this sample may be carry-over from other donors' samples. CDR3 amino acids: CASSLSYGVATDTQYF. The CDR3 DNA sequence: TGTGCCAGCAGCTTATCCTACGGAGTCGCTACAGATACGCAGTATTTT.